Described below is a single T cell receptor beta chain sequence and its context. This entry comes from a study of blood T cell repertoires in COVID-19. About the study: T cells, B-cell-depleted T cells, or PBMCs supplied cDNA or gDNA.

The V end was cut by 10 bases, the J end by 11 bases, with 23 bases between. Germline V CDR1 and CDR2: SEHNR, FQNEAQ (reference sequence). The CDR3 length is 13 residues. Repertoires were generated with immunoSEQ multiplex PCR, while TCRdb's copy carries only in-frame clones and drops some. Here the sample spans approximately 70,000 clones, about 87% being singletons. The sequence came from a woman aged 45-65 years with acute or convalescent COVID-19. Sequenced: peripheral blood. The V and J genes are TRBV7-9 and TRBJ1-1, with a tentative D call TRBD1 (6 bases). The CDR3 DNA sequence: TGTGCCATTACGGACAGTTCGCCCTTTGGGGCTTTCTTT. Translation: CAITDSSPFGAFF.